Included here is one T cell receptor (beta chain) sequence, with context. This sample was taken from a study of blood T cell repertoires in COVID-19. Study-level background: Whether acute or convalescent, the COVID-19 samples came from the United States, Italy and Spain.

The assay was immunoSEQ multiplex PCR, and TCRdb's table has in-frame clones only and misses some. In the table there are over 250,000 clones, roughly 87% of which are singletons. The V end was cut by 1 base, the J end by 0 bases, with 13 bases between. The CDR3 sequence is 15 residues long. Germline CDR1 reads GTSNPN; CDR2 reads SVGIG (reference sequence). The sequenced sample was peripheral blood. The V gene is TRBV30, the J gene TRBJ2-7; a possible D gene is TRBD1 (5 bases). This TCR derives from a human donor in a cohort sampled during active COVID-19. The CDR3 here is CAWSGQTLSSYEQYF. The CDR3 DNA follows: TGTGCCTGGAGTGGACAGACTCTAAGCTCCTACGAGCAGTACTTC.